The entry below gives a single TCR beta chain sequence along with its context. The antigen remains undetermined. This sample is drawn from a study of cytomegalovirus exposure and HLA in healthy donors. Broader study findings: HLA alleles were associated with around 17,000 TCR beta sequences in a later analysis at 0.05 false discovery rate. TCR beta chains associated with HLA were, in a later analysis, more clonally expanded than equally common others. Later work found that TCR association rates differed between HLA loci; DRB1 had the most and HLA-C the fewest. The study recorded 150 to 200 TCR beta chains that were cytomegalovirus-associated.

With 60 Vbeta and 13 Jbeta primers, the PCR was carried out. TCRdb's copy holds only in-frame clones and misses some; the assay was immunoSEQ multiplex PCR. The repertoire includes some 80,000 clones, 78% of them detected once, and 1.5% to 2% sits in the top ten. V dropped 2 bases and J dropped 4 bases, with 8 bases sitting between them. The CDR3 loop spans 14 amino acids. Germline V gives CDR1 KGHSH, CDR2 LQKENI. The chain is built from TRBV18 and TRBJ1-4; the D gene is possibly TRBD1 (5 bases). Input material: PBMCs. The sequence was collected from a man in his forties in good health and CMV-seronegative. This chain's CDR3 is CASSPSGLNEKLFF. CDR3 nucleotides: TGTGCCAGCTCACCATCAGGGCTTAATGAAAAACTGTTTTTT. The full variable domain, its missing parts supplied by reference TRBV18 and TRBJ1-4, is NAGVMQNPRHLVRRRGQEARLRCSPMKGHSHVYWYRQLPEEGLKFMVYLQKENIIDESGMPKERFSAEFPKEGPSILRIQQVVRGDSAAYFCASSPSGLNEKLFFGSGTQLSVL.